This T cell receptor beta chain was identified in a study of blood T cell repertoires in COVID-19. Sequencing used immunoSEQ multiplex PCR; TCRdb keeps in-frame clones, though not all of them. This sample has more than 350,000 clones, with around nine tenths found just once. This clone is a singleton in its sample. The germline V gene encodes CDR1 MDHEN and CDR2 SYDVKM. V was clipped by 8 bases and J by 4 bases, with 8 bases between them. The CDR3 loop spans 11 amino acids. Specimen: PBMCs or T cells enriched from blood (not recorded which). The rearrangement joins TRBV28 to TRBJ1-2, with D possibly matching TRBD1 (5 bases). The receptor comes from a woman between 18 and 29 years old who had been exposed to COVID-19. CDR3 sequence: CASDSSYGYTF. The CDR3 DNA reads as TGTGCCAGCGACAGTTCCTATGGCTACACCTTC.